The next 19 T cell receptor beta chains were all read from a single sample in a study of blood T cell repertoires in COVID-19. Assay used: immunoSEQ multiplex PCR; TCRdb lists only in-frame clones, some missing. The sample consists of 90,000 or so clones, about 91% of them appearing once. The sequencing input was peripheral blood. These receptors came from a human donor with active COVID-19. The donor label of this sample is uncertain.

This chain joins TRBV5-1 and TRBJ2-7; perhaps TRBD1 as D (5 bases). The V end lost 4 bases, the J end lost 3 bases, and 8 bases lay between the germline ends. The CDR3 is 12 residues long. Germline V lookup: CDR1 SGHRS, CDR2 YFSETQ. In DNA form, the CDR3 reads TGCGCCAGCAGCGGAAGGGGCTACGAGCAGTACTTC. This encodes CASSGRGYEQYF.

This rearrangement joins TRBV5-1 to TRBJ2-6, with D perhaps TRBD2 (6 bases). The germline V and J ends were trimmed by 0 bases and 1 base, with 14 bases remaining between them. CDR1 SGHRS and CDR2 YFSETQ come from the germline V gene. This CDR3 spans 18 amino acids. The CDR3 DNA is TGCGCCAGCAGCTTGGTCGCCAGGGCGGGATCTGGGGCCAACGTCCTGACTTTC. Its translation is CASSLVARAGSGANVLTF.

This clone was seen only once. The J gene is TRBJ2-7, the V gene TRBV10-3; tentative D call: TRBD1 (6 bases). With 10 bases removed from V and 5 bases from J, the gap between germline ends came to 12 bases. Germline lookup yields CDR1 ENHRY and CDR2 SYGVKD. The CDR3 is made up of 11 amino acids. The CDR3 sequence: CATHQGNEQYF. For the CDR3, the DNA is TGTGCCACCCACCAGGGGAACGAGCAGTACTTC.

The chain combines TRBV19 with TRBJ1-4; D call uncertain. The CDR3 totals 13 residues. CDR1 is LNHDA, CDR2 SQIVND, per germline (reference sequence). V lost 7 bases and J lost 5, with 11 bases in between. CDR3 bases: TGTGCCAGTACCTTTTCAGGAAATGAAAAACTGTTTTTT. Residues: CASTFSGNEKLFF.

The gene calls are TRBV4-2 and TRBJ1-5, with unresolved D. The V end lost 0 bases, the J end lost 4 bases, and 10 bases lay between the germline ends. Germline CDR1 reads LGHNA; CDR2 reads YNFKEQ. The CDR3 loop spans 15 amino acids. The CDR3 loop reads CASSQERTGNQPQHF. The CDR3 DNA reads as TGTGCCAGCAGCCAAGAAAGAACCGGGAATCAGCCCCAGCATTTT.

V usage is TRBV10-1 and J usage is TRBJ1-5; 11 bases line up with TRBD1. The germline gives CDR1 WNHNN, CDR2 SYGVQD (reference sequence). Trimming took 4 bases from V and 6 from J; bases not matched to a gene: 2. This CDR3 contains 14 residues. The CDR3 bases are TGCGCCAGCAGTGGGACAGGGGGCCGTCAGCCCCAGCATTTT. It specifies CASSGTGGRQPQHF.

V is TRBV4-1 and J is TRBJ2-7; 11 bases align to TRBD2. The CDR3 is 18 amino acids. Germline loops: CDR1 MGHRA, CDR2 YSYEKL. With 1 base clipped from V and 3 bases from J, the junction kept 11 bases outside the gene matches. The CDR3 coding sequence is TGCGCCAGCAGCCAAGGACTAGCGGGGCCCAAGGGGGGCTACGAGCAGTACTTC. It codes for CASSQGLAGPKGGYEQYF.

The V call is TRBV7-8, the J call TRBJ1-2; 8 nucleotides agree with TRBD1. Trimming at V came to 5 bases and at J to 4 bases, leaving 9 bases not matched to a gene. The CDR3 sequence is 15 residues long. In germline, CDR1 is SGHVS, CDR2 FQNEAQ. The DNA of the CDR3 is TGTGCCAGCAGCCCACCCGACAGGGGTCCCTATGGCTACACCTTC. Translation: CASSPPDRGPYGYTF.

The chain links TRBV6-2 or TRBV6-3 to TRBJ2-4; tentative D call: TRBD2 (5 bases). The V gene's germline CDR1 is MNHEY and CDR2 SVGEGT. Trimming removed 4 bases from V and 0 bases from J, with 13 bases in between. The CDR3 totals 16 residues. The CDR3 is CASSSPGVLAKNIQYF. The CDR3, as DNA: TGTGCCAGCAGTTCTCCCGGGGTACTAGCCAAAAACATTCAGTACTTC.

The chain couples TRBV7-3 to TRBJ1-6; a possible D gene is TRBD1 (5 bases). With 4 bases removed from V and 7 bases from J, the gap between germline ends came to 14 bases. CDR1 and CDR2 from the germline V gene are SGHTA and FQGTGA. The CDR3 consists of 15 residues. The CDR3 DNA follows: TGTGCCAGCAGCTCCAATCCGGGGGGGAATTCACCCCTCCACTTT. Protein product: CASSSNPGGNSPLHF.

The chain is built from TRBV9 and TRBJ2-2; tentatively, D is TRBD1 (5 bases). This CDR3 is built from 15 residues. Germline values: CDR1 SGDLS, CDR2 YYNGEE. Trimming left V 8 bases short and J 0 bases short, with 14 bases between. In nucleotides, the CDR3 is TGTGCCAGTACATGGGGCCGAACGAACACCGGGGAGCTGTTTTTT. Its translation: CASTWGRTNTGELFF.

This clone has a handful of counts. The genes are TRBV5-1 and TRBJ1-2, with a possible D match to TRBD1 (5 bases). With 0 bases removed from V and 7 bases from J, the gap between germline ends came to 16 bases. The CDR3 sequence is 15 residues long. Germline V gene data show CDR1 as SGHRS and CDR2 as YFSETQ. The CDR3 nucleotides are TGCGCCAGCAGCTTGGCCGCGAGCCCGGGGGGTGGCTACACCTTC. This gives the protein CASSLAASPGGGYTF.

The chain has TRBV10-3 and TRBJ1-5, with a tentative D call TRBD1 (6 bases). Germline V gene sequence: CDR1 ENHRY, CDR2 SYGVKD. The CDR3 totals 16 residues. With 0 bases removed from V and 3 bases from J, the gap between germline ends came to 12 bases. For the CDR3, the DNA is TGTGCCATCAGTGAGTCGAGCAGGGGAAACAATCAGCCCCAGCATTTT. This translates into CAISESSRGNNQPQHF.

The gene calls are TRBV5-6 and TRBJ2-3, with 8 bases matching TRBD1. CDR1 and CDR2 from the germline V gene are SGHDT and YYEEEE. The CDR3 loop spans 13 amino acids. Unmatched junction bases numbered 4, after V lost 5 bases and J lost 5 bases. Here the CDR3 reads CASRYTGGDTQYF. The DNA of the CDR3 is TGTGCCAGCAGGTATACAGGGGGAGATACGCAGTATTTT.

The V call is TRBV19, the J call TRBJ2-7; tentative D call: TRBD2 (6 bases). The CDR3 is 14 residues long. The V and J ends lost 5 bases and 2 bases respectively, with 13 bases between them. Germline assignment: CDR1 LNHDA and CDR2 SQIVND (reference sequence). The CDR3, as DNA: TGTGCCAGTAGTCGCGGGGTAACGGCCTACGAGCAGTACTTC. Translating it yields CASSRGVTAYEQYF.

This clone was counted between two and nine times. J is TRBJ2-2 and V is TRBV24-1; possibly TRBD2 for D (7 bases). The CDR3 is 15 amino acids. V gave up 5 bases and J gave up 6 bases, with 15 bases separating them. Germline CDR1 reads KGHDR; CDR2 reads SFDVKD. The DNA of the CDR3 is TGTGCCACCAGTGGCCGCGGGGGCGGCCCCGGGGAGCTGTTTTTT. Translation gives CATSGRGGGPGELFF.

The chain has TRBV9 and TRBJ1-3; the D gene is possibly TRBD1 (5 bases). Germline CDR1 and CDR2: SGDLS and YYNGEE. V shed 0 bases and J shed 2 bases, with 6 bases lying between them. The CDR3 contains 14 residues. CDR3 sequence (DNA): TGTGCCAGCAGCGTAGCCAGGGCTGGAAACACCATATATTTT. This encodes CASSVARAGNTIYF.

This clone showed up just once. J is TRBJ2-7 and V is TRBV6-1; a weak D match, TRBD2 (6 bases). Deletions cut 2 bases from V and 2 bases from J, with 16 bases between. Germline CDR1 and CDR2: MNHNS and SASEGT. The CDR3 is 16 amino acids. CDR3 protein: CASSERLSAGAYEQYF. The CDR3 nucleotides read TGTGCCAGCAGTGAAAGGCTGTCAGCGGGCGCCTACGAGCAGTACTTC.

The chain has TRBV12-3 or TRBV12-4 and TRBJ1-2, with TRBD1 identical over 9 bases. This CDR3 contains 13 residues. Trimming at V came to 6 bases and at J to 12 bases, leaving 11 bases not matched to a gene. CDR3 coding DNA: TGTGCCAGCAGCAGAGGACAGGGGCCGGAGGACACCTTC. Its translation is CASSRGQGPEDTF.